This TCR beta chain appears in the sequencing data of a study of blood T cell repertoires in COVID-19. About the study: The samples span acute and convalescent COVID-19 from the United States, Italy and Spain. PBMCs, B-cell-depleted T cells, or T cells were the source of the cDNA or gDNA that made up the material.

Original processing methods: How many nucleated cells were present was estimated from reference gene primer amplification. Measured with immunoSEQ multiplex PCR; TCRdb has only the in-frame clones, and not every one. The DNA gave D and trimming, while V, J and clone size come from that table. The profile covers around 190,000 clones, with approximately 80% appearing a single time and around 6.8% taken by the ten largest. CDR1 is LGHDT and CDR2 is YNNKEL in the germline V gene (reference sequence). The J segment lost 2 bases and the V segment lost 7 bases, leaving 7 bases of the junction unmatched. CDR3 length: 14 residues.

The chain has TRBV3-1 (or the pseudogene TRBV3-2) and TRBJ1-1; 7 nucleotides align to TRBD1. The sequenced sample consisted of peripheral blood. The receptor comes from a human donor in a cohort sampled during active COVID-19. CDR3 in amino acids: CASTARDRNTEAFF. The CDR3 region has the DNA TGTGCCAGCACTGCGAGGGACAGAAACACTGAAGCTTTCTTT.